Below, 2 T cell receptor beta chains from the same sample are listed, as sequenced in a study of T cell repertoires in cytomegalovirus infection. TCRdb called the reads again in MiXCR, with one record for every CDR3 protein. The profile covers hundreds of thousands of distinct CDR3 sequences, with roughly 43% appearing a single time and around 45% taken by the ten largest. No antigen has been identified for these receptors. Here the sequenced sample was cultured PBMCs, taken from culture after CMV antigen stimulation. These receptors originate from a human donor in good health (CMV status not recorded). Some clones in this sample may be carry-over from other donors' samples.

The chain uses TRBV7-9 and TRBJ2-1, with D possibly TRBD1 on 6 matching bases. This CDR3 comprises 15 residues. V lost 6 bases and J lost 9, with 21 bases in between. Looked up from germline, CDR1 is SEHNR and CDR2 is FQNEAQ (reference sequence). CDR3 DNA sequence: TGTGCCAGCAGTTTCACAGGACAGCTTTGGGTTGAGCAGTTCTTC. This codes for CASSFTGQLWVEQFF.

This clonotype has only a few counts. The chain joins TRBV7-2 to TRBJ1-1; 7 nucleotides line up with TRBD1. This CDR3 region has 13 residues. Germline values: CDR1 SGHTA, CDR2 FQGNSA. The V gene end was trimmed by 6 bases and the J gene end by 4 bases; junction bases not matched to a gene: 5. CDR3 DNA: TGTGCCAGCAGTTTTGACAGGGTCACTGAAGCTTTCTTT. Translated, it gives CASSFDRVTEAFF.